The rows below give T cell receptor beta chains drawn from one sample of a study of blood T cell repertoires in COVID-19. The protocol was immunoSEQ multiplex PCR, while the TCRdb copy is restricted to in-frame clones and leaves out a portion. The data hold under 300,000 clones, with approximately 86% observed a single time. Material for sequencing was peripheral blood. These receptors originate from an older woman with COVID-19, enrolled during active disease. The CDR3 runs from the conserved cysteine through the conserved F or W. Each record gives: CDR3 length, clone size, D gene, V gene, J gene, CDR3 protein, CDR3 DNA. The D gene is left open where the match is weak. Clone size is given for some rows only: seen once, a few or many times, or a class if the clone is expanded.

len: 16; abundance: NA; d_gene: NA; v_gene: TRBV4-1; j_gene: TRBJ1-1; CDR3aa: CASSQDQWGGVTEAFF; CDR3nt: TGCGCCAGCAGCCAAGATCAGTGGGGAGGGGTCACTGAAGCTTTCTTT
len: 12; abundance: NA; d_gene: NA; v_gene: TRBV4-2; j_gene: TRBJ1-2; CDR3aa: CASSHSTYGYTF; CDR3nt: TGTGCCAGCAGCCATTCTACCTATGGCTACACCTTC
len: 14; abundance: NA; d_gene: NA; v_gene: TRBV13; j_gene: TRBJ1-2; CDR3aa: CASSSGTYNYGYTF; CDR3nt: TGTGCCAGCAGCTCCGGGACATATAACTATGGCTACACCTTC
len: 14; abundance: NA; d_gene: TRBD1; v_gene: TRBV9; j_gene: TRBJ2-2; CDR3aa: CASGDRGNIGELFF; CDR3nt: TGTGCCAGCGGGGACAGGGGAAACATCGGGGAGCTGTTTTTT
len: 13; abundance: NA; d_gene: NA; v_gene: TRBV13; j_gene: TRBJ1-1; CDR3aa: CASSSTKYTEAFF; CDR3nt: TGTGCCAGCAGCTCGACAAAGTACACTGAAGCTTTCTTT
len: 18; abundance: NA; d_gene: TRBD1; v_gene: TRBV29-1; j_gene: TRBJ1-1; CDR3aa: CSVVPPRLRGLKDTEAFF; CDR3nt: TGCAGCGTTGTTCCCCCTCGGCTTAGGGGGCTTAAGGACACTGAAGCTTTCTTT
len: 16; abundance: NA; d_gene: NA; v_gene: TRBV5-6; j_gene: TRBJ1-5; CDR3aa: CASSTYPDRPNQPQHF; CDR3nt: TGTGCCAGCAGCACGTACCCAGACAGGCCCAATCAGCCCCAGCATTTT
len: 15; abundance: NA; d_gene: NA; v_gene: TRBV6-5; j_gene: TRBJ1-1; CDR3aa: CASTGREPTNTEAFF; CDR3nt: TGTGCCAGCACAGGTAGGGAGCCGACGAACACTGAAGCTTTCTTT
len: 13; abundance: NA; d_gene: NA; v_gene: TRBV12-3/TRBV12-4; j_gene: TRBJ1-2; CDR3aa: CASSLAESYGYTF; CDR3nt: TGTGCCAGCAGTTTAGCGGAGAGCTATGGCTACACCTTC
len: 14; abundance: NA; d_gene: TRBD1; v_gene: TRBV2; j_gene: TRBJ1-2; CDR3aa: CASYRTGGIYGYTF; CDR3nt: TGTGCCAGCTACCGGACAGGGGGCATCTATGGCTACACCTTC
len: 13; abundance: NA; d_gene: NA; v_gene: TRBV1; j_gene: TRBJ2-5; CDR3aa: CTSTPFDQETQYF; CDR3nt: TGCACCAGCACCCCATTTGACCAAGAGACCCAGTACTTC
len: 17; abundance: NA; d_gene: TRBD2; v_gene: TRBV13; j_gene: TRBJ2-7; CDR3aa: CASSLYGSGGPSYEQYF; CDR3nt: TGTGCCAGCAGCTTATACGGTAGCGGGGGGCCCTCCTACGAGCAGTACTTC
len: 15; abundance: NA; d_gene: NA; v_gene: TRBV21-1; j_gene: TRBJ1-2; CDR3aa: CASSKGTVFNYGYTF; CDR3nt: TGTGCCAGCAGCAAAGGGACAGTTTTTAACTATGGCTACACCTTC
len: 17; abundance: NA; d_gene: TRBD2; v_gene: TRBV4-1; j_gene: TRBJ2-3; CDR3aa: CASSQELAGGQPDTQYF; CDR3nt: TGCGCCAGCAGCCAAGAACTAGCGGGGGGGCAGCCAGATACGCAGTATTTT
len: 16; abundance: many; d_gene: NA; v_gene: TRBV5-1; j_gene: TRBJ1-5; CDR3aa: CASSRQVFKGNQPQHF; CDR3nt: TGCGCCAGCAGCCGACAGGTCTTTAAGGGCAATCAGCCCCAGCATTTT
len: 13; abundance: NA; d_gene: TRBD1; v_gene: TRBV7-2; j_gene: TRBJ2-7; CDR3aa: CASSFGQGDEQYF; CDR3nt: TGTGCCAGCAGCTTCGGACAGGGTGACGAGCAGTACTTC
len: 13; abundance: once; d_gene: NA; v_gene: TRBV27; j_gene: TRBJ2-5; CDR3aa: CASSPQGRETQYF; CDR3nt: TGTGCCAGCAGTCCACAGGGACGGGAGACCCAGTACTTC
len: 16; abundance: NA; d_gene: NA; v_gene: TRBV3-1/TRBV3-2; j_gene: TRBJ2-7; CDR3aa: CASSRTAGTYVSEQYF; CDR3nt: TGTGCCAGCAGCCGAACTGCGGGGACGTACGTTTCCGAGCAGTACTTC
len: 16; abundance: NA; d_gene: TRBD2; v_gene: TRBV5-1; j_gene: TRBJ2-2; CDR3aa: CASRPSGGHNTGELFF; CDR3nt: TGCGCCAGCAGGCCCAGCGGGGGCCATAACACCGGGGAGCTGTTTTTT
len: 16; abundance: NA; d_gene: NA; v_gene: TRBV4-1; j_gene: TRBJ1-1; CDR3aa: CASSQVGVRAVAKGFF; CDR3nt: TGCGCCAGCAGCCAAGTGGGAGTCCGGGCAGTGGCGAAAGGTTTCTTT
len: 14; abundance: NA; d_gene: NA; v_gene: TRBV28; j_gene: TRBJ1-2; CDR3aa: CASSLSGAGYGYTF; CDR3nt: TGTGCCAGCAGTTTATCAGGGGCTGGCTATGGCTACACCTTC
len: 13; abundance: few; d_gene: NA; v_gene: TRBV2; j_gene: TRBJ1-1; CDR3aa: CASTTTTGTEAFF; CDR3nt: TGTGCCAGCACTACTACGACGGGCACTGAAGCTTTCTTT
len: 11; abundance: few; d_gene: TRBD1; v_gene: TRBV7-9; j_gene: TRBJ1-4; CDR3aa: CASSFGQGVFF; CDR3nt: TGTGCCAGCAGCTTCGGACAGGGGGTGTTTTTT
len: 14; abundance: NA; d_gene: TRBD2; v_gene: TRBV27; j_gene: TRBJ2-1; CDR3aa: CASRPGLAYNEQFF; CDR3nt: TGTGCCAGCAGACCGGGACTAGCGTACAATGAGCAGTTCTTC
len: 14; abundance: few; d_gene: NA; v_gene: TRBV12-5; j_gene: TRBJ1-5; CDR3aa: CASADTNSNQPQHF; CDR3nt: TGTGCTAGTGCGGACACGAACAGCAATCAGCCCCAGCATTTT
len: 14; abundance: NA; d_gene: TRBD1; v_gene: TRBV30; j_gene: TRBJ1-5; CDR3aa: CAWSPLQGAQPQHF; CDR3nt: TGTGCCTGGAGTCCGCTACAGGGGGCCCAGCCCCAGCATTTT
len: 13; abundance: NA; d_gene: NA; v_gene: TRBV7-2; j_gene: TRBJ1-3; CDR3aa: CASSLNKGNTIYF; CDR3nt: TGTGCCAGCAGCTTAAATAAAGGAAACACCATATATTTT
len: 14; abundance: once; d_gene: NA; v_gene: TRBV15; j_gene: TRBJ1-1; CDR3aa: CATSRAGIDTEAFF; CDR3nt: TGTGCCACCAGCAGAGCGGGGATTGACACTGAAGCTTTCTTT
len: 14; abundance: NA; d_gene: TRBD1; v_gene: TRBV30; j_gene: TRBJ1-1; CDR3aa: CACTSDRENTEAFF; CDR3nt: TGTGCCTGCACCTCGGACAGGGAGAACACTGAAGCTTTCTTT
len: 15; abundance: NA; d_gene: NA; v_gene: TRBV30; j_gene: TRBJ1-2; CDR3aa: CAWSVPRGGFSGYTF; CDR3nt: TGTGCCTGGAGTGTCCCCAGGGGCGGGTTCTCTGGCTACACCTTC
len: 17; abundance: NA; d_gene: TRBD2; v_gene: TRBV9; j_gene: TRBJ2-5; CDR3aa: CASSVGLAGVSQETQYF; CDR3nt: TGTGCCAGCAGCGTAGGACTAGCGGGGGTCTCCCAAGAGACCCAGTACTTC
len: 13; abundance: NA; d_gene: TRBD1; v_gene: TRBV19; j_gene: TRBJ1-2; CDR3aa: CASSRQGEDGYTF; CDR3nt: TGTGCCAGTAGCCGACAGGGAGAGGATGGCTACACCTTC
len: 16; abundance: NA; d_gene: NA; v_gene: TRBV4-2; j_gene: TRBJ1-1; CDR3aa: CASSQGLDSMNTEAFF; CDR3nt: TGTGCCAGCAGCCAAGGGTTGGACAGCATGAACACTGAAGCTTTCTTT
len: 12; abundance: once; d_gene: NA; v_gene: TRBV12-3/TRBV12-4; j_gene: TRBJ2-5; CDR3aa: CASGRAGAAQYF; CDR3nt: TGTGCCAGCGGTCGGGCTGGGGCAGCCCAGTACTTC
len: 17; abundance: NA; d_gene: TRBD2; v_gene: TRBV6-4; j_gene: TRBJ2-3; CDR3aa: CASSLEIAGGNTDTQYF; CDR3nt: TGTGCCAGCAGTCTGGAGATAGCGGGGGGCAACACAGATACGCAGTATTTT
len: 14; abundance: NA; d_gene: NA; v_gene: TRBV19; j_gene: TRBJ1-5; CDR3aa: CATHRRGSNQPQHF; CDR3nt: TGTGCCACCCACCGCAGGGGCTCCAATCAGCCCCAGCATTTT
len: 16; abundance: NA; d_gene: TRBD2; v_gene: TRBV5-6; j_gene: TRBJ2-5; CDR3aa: CATGRGGGPLAETQYF; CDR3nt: TGTGCCACCGGCAGGGGCGGGGGGCCCTTAGCGGAGACCCAGTACTTC
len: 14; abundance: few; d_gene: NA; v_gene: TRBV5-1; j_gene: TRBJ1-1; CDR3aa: CASSLMTGDTEAFF; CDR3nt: TGCGCCAGCAGCTTGATGACAGGTGACACTGAAGCTTTCTTT
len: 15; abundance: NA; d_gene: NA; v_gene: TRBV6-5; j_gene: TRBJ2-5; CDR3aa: CASSYSGLPWETQYF; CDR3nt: TGTGCCAGCAGTTACTCCGGACTGCCGTGGGAGACCCAGTACTTC
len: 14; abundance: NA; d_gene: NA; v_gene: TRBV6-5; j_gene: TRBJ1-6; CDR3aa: CASSRGGVDSPLHF; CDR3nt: TGTGCCAGCAGCCGCGGAGGGGTGGATTCACCCCTCCACTTT
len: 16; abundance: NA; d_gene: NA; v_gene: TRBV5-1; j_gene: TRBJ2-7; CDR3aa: CASSLFEEAGDYEQYF; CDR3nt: TGCGCCAGCAGCTTGTTTGAGGAAGCGGGCGACTACGAGCAGTACTTC
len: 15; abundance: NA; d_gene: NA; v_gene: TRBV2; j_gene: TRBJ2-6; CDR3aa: CASKLQGSGANVLTF; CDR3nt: TGTGCCAGCAAATTACAGGGCTCTGGGGCCAACGTCCTGACTTTC
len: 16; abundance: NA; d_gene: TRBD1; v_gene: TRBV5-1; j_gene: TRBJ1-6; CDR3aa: CASSLAGTVGNSPLHF; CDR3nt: TGCGCCAGCAGCTTGGCCGGGACAGTGGGTAATTCACCCCTCCACTTT
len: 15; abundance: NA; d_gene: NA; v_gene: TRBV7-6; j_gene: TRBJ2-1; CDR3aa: CASSLGPLGYNEQFF; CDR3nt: TGTGCCAGCAGCTTAGGACCACTCGGGTACAATGAGCAGTTCTTC
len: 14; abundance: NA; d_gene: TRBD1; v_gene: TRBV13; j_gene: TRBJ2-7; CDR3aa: CASSLRQGTHEQYF; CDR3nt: TGTGCCAGCAGCTTAAGACAGGGTACCCACGAGCAGTACTTC
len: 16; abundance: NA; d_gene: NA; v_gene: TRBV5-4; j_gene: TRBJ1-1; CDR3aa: CASSLGLWGGDTEAFF; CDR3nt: TGTGCCAGCAGCTTGGGTTTGTGGGGGGGGGACACTGAAGCTTTCTTT
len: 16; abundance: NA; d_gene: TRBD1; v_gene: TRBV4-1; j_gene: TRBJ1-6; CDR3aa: CASSQDPGQLHSPLHF; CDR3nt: TGCGCCAGCAGCCAAGATCCGGGACAGCTACATTCACCCCTCCACTTT
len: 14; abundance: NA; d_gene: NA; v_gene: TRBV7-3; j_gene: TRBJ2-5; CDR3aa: CASSLGGAYETQYF; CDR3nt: TGTGCCAGCAGCTTAGGAGGGGCTTATGAGACCCAGTACTTC
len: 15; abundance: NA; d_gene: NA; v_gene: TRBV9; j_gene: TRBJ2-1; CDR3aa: CASSVDWGPYNEQFF; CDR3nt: TGTGCCAGCAGCGTAGATTGGGGCCCCTACAATGAGCAGTTCTTC
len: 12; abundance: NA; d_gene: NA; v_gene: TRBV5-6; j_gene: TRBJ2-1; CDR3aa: CASSLTGNEQFF; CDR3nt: TGTGCCAGCAGCTTGACAGGGAACGAGCAGTTCTTC
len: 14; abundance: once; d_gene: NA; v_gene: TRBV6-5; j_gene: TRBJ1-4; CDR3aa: CASKRLRTNEKLFF; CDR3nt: TGTGCCAGCAAACGTCTACGCACTAATGAAAAACTGTTTTTT
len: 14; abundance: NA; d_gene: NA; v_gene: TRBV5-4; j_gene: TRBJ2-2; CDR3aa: CASSPRVDTGELFF; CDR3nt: TGTGCCAGCAGCCCTAGAGTAGATACCGGGGAGCTGTTTTTT
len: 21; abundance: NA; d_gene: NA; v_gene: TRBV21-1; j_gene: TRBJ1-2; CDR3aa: CASSKEVGGWADRKKNYGYTF; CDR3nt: TGTGCCAGCAGCAAAGAGGTGGGAGGCTGGGCGGACAGGAAGAAAAACTATGGCTACACCTTC
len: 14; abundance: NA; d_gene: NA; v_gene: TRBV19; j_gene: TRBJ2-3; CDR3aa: CASSMGAGADTQYF; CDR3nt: TGTGCCAGTAGTATGGGGGCAGGGGCAGATACGCAGTATTTT
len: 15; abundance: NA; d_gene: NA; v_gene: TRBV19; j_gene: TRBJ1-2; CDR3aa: CASSMSTGSNYGYTF; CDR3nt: TGTGCCAGTAGTATGAGTACAGGTTCTAACTATGGCTACACCTTC
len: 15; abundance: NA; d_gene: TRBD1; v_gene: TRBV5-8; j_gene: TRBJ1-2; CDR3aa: CASSLGMGQNYGYTF; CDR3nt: TGTGCCAGCAGCTTGGGAATGGGACAGAACTATGGCTACACCTTC
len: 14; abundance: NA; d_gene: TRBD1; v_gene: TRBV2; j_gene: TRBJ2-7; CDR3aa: CASSTGQGAYEQYF; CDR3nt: TGTGCCAGCAGTACGGGACAGGGGGCTTACGAGCAGTACTTC
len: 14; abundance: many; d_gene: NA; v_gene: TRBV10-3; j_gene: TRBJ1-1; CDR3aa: CAISADRRGTEAFF; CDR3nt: TGTGCCATCAGCGCAGACAGAAGGGGAACTGAAGCTTTCTTT